This is a list of T cell receptor beta chains from one sample in a study of T-cell memory formation after mild COVID-19. TCRdb independently ran MiXCR on the 5' RACE reads; one entry per CDR3 protein. The sample has about 440,000 distinct CDR3 sequences, approximately 20% seen once. Material for sequencing was PBMCs or a T cell subset sorted from them (not recorded which). Receptor source: an adult woman who had mild COVID-19 (a few samples of this study predate the infection). Cell type and time point are not known. The CDR3 runs from the conserved cysteine through the conserved F or W. A D gene is named only where the DNA matches it firmly. The listing skips clone size in some rows; elsewhere it reads once, few, many or a size class.

>-|few|TRBJ2-1|TRBV6-5
CASSRTVGNEQFF
TGTGCCAGCAGTCGGACAGTAGGGAATGAGCAGTTCTTC
>TRBD1|-|TRBJ2-2|TRBV12-3/TRBV12-4
CASSPQDRGTGELFF
TGTGCCAGCAGTCCTCAGGACAGGGGAACCGGGGAGCTGTTTTTT
>-|-|TRBJ2-1|TRBV20-1
CSADQGNEQFF
TGCAGTGCTGACCAGGGGAACGAGCAGTTCTTC
>-|-|TRBJ1-4|TRBV12-3/TRBV12-4
CASSPGDLGEKLFF
TGTGCCAGCAGTCCAGGGGATCTCGGGGAAAAACTGTTTTTT
>-|few|TRBJ1-1|TRBV29-1
CSVEDRAWGTNTEAFF
TGCAGCGTTGAAGATCGGGCGTGGGGTACTAACACTGAAGCTTTCTTT
>-|few|TRBJ1-4|TRBV21-1
CASSKVPGTNEKLFF
TGTGCCAGCAGCAAAGTTCCGGGAACTAATGAAAAACTGTTTTTT
>-|-|TRBJ1-3|TRBV10-3
CAISGVGSGNTIYF
TGTGCCATCAGTGGCGTGGGATCCGGAAACACCATATATTTT
>-|few|TRBJ2-5|TRBV12-3/TRBV12-4
CASSLGTLRETQYF
TGTGCCAGCAGCCTAGGGACTCTTCGAGAGACCCAGTACTTC
>-|few|TRBJ1-4|TRBV5-1
CASRLGQANEKLFF
TGCGCCAGCAGGCTGGGGCAGGCTAATGAAAAACTGTTTTTT
>-|-|TRBJ1-1|TRBV6-2/TRBV6-3
CASSRTLGFEAFF
TGTGCCAGCAGTCGGACCCTCGGCTTTGAAGCTTTCTTT
>-|few|TRBJ1-5|TRBV29-1
CSVSASGNQPQHF
TGCAGCGTCTCGGCCTCCGGCAATCAGCCCCAGCATTTT
>-|-|TRBJ1-5|TRBV15
CATSRDFQPQHF
TGTGCCACCAGCAGAGATTTTCAGCCCCAGCATTTT
>TRBD1|-|TRBJ2-1|TRBV6-5
CASSPGTDYNEQFF
TGTGCCAGCAGTCCTGGGACAGATTACAATGAGCAGTTCTTC
>TRBD1|few|TRBJ2-7|TRBV7-9
CASSFGTGQDEQYF
TGTGCCAGCAGCTTTGGGACAGGGCAGGACGAGCAGTACTTC
>-|-|TRBJ1-1|TRBV20-1
CSARDLGAEAFF
TGCAGTGCTAGAGATCTGGGCGCTGAAGCTTTCTTT
>TRBD1|few|TRBJ1-1|TRBV18
CASSPRMGTGQNTEAFF
TGTGCCAGCTCACCACGGATGGGGACAGGGCAGAACACTGAAGCTTTCTTT
>-|few|TRBJ2-1|TRBV29-1
CSSQTDREGAGFF
TGCAGCTCACAAACCGACAGGGAGGGCGCCGGGTTCTTC
>-|few|TRBJ1-2|TRBV2
CASKVERRKIANYGYTF
TGTGCCAGCAAAGTTGAGCGCAGGAAGATTGCTAACTATGGCTACACCTTC
>-|-|TRBJ2-7|TRBV2
CASRSYYEQYF
TGTGCCAGCAGGAGTTACTACGAGCAGTACTTC
>TRBD1|-|TRBJ1-1|TRBV6-2/TRBV6-3
CASSTTGGATEAFF
TGTGCCAGCAGCACTACAGGGGGCGCGACTGAAGCTTTCTTT